This T cell receptor (beta chain) was recovered during a study of blood T cell repertoires in COVID-19. This CDR3 contains 14 residues. V was clipped by 3 bases and J by 4 bases; unmatched bases: 7. Germline V gene lookup returns CDR1 DFQATT and CDR2 SNEGSKA (reference sequence). The authors' processing: Reference gene primers were amplified, and this amplification served to estimate nucleated cell counts. Profiled with immunoSEQ multiplex PCR; TCRdb holds only in-frame clones, not every one. V and J calls and clone size are copied from that table; D and trimming were computed from the DNA. The sample includes 85,000 to 130,000 clones, roughly nine tenths of them seen just once.

The chain recombines TRBV20-1 with TRBJ1-2; 8 bases are shared with TRBD1. The origin of this receptor is a human donor in a cohort sampled during active COVID-19. The sample comprised peripheral blood. CDR3 nucleotide sequence: TGCAGTGCTAGTCGAGGGACAGGCATCTATGGCTACACCTTC. Amino acids: CSASRGTGIYGYTF.